This TCR beta chain was obtained from a study of T cells after yellow fever vaccination. Notes on the study in general: Reappearing after the booster were most of the clones from primary vaccination (around 96% CD4, approximately 86% CD8). The bulk population could contribute abundant contaminating clonotypes to FACS-sorted repertoires. Clonotypes appearing in both CD4 and CD8 compartments existed, and their share was small.

This CDR3 is built from 15 residues. Germline values: CDR1 DFQATT, CDR2 SNEGSKA (reference sequence). V gave up 3 bases and J gave up 6 bases; unmatched junction bases: 8. This clonotype was seen a few times. Its cognate antigen is unknown. It was through 5'RACE template switching that TCR cDNA was made, with a universal primer site and UMIs added. One entry per CDR3 protein results from TCRdb running MiXCR on the 5' RACE reads. The sample lists 170,000 or so distinct CDR3 sequences, approximately 6.2% seen once, with just under 3% in the top ten. This receptor was identified in a man younger than 35 who received the YFV17D yellow fever vaccine. The sequences come from CD4+ T cells sorted from PBMCs, collected on the day of the first yellow fever vaccination. The chain recombines TRBV20-1 with TRBJ2-3; 11 nucleotides agree with TRBD2. DNA for the CDR3: TGCAGTGCTAGTGTACTAGCGGGGGCCGCCGATACGCAGTATTTT. This translates into CSASVLAGAADTQYF.